The 15 T cell receptor beta chains below come from one sample, sequenced in a study of T-cell reconstitution after alpha-beta-depleted transplantation in children (dated by TCRdb to about 2016). This specimen's treatment or condition label, per the study, means: allogeneic hematopoietic cell transplantation with graft depleted of TCRalphabeta T cells and CD19 B cells. On the study overall, not on this receptor specifically: The frequencies of hyperexpanded clones fell over the following months, and after one year, T-cell counts and TCRbeta diversity were mostly attributed to newly produced T cells.

No cognate antigen is known for these TCRs. The library was prepared using PCR. Sequenced on an Illumina HiSeq 2500. To normalize quantification of the TCRbeta repertoire, the TCR libraries were built with molecular barcoding that relied on unique molecular identifiers. The raw public reads went through TCRdb reprocessing: fastp at Q25, MiXCR clone calling, in-frame beta chains kept. Identical CDR3 protein sequences are pooled into one entry, listed with their most common genes and DNA. The sample table lists some 300,000 distinct CDR3 sequences, 6% to 10% of them with a count of one. Of the sample, approximately 9% is held by the ten largest clones. The sequencing used peripheral blood, collected 360 days after TCRalphabeta/CD19-depleted stem cell transplant. The receptor set was obtained from a female patient aged 2 to 10 who had a stem cell transplant for Fanconi anemia, so the T cells may come from the graft donor.

Only a few counts were recorded for this clonotype. One junction end does not reproduce the germline sequence, and a read error may be involved. This rearrangement joins TRBV7-7 to TRBJ2-5; TRBD1 matches 7 bases. Germline V gene sequence: CDR1 SSHAT, CDR2 FNYEAQ (reference sequence). The CDR3 is 14 amino acids. In DNA form, the CDR3 reads TGTGCTAGCAGCTCCTGGGACAGCCGAGAGACCCAGTACTTC. Its translation: CASSSWDSRETQYF.

Many counts were recorded for this clonotype. This chain connects TRBV12-3 or TRBV12-4 to TRBJ1-1; D is undetermined. The V end lost 10 bases, the J end lost 4 bases, and 10 bases lay between the germline ends. This CDR3 comprises 11 residues. CDR3 amino acids: CAITYLTEAFF. CDR3 DNA sequence: TGTGCCATCACTTATCTCACTGAAGCTTTCTTT.

The rearrangement joins TRBV7-2 to TRBJ1-4, with D possibly being TRBD1 (6 bases). This CDR3 region has 15 residues. Germline V gene data show CDR1 as SGHTA and CDR2 as FQGNSA. The V end was cut by 5 bases, the J end by 1 base, with 11 bases between. CDR3: CASSRDILTNEKLFF. The CDR3 coding sequence is TGTGCCAGCAGCAGGGACATCCTAACTAATGAAAAACTGTTTTTT.

In its sample, this clonotype was seen many times. The chain recombines TRBV5-1 with TRBJ1-2; D is perhaps TRBD1 (5 bases). Per germline, CDR1 SGHRS and CDR2 YFSETQ. The V gene lost 0 bases and the J gene lost 4 bases, with 7 bases spanning the gap. This CDR3 region has 13 residues. CDR3 sequence reads: CASSLVGGYGYTF. For the CDR3, the DNA is TGCGCCAGCAGCTTGGTTGGGGGCTATGGCTACACCTTC.

This chain uses TRBV7-9 with TRBJ1-5; D remains unclear. Germline CDR1 reads SEHNR; CDR2 reads FQNEAQ (reference sequence). The CDR3 loop spans 13 amino acids. V lost 5 bases and J lost 9, with 14 bases in between. The CDR3 nucleotides read TGTGCCAGCAGCCAAGGGTGGTTAACGCCCCAGCATTTT. Translating gives CASSQGWLTPQHF.

This clonotype was seen ten or more times. This chain joins TRBV12-3 or TRBV12-4 and TRBJ2-7, with TRBD2 identical over 7 bases. After removal of 2 bases from V and 6 bases from J, the junction contained 7 bases not matched to a gene. The CDR3 totals 14 residues. The CDR3 DNA follows: TGTGCCAGCAGTTTAATTGCGGGGGTTGCCGAGCAGTACTTC. It codes for CASSLIAGVAEQYF.

This clonotype has a count of ten or more. This rearrangement joins TRBV6-2 or TRBV6-3 to TRBJ2-1; 12 bases line up with TRBD1. Germline V gene lookup returns CDR1 MNHEY and CDR2 SVGEGT. The CDR3 spans 17 residues. The junction had 9 bases not matched to a gene; V was cut back by 7 bases and J by 2 bases. This CDR3 reads CASISGTGGSPYNEQFF. CDR3 nucleotides: TGTGCCAGCATTTCCGGGACAGGGGGCTCTCCCTACAATGAGCAGTTCTTC.

The table lists this clonotype with a count of one. A read error may account for a junction end that differs from germline. The rearrangement joins TRBV18 to TRBJ1-1, with D maybe TRBD1 (6 bases). Germline CDR1 and CDR2: KGHSH and LQKENI. The CDR3 has 14 amino acids. The DNA for the CDR3 is TGTTCCAGCTCACCAGCGGGACAACGATTGGGAGCTCTCTTT. Residues: CSSSPAGQRLGALF.

The table lists this clonotype with many counts. The chain links TRBV18 to TRBJ2-7; no clear D gene. Germline loops: CDR1 KGHSH, CDR2 LQKENI. The CDR3 is 12 amino acids. V gave up 8 bases and J gave up 0 bases, with 8 bases separating them. CDR3: CASSSYSYEQYF. Written as DNA, the CDR3 is TGTGCCAGCAGCTCCTACTCCTACGAGCAGTACTTC.

This clonotype was seen a few times. The CDR3 is CSAPATDRLTEKLFF. DNA of the CDR3: TGCAGTGCCCCAGCGACGGACAGGTTGACTGAAAAACTGTTTTTT. The chain recombines TRBV20-1 with TRBJ1-4, with 7 bases aligning to TRBD1. The CDR3 is 15 amino acids. Germline CDR1 is DFQATT and CDR2 is SNEGSKA (reference sequence). Trimming cost V 6 bases and J 7 bases; bases outside gene matches: 14.

The rearrangement joins TRBV20-1 to TRBJ2-3, with 13 bases that match TRBD2. J was trimmed by 4 bases and V by 3 bases; bases with no gene match: 4. This CDR3 region has 15 residues. Per germline, CDR1 DFQATT and CDR2 SNEGSKA (reference sequence). For the CDR3, the DNA is TGCAGTGCTAGCACCGGGACTAGCGGGGCAGATACGCAGTATTTT. Amino acid sequence: CSASTGTSGADTQYF.

This clonotype showed up many times. The chain carries TRBV20-1 and TRBJ2-2; D possibly corresponds to TRBD1 (5 bases). CDR3 length: 12 residues. Germline V gene sequence: CDR1 DFQATT, CDR2 SNEGSKA (reference sequence). The V and J ends lost 7 bases and 3 bases respectively, with 9 bases between them. The CDR3 reads CSVSTDTGELFF. CDR3 DNA sequence: TGCAGTGTTTCGACAGACACCGGGGAGCTGTTTTTT.

This clonotype was counted many times. V is TRBV5-1 and J is TRBJ2-7, with a possible D match to TRBD2 (5 bases). The CDR3 covers 16 residues. The V gene lost 4 bases and the J gene lost 0 bases, with 17 bases spanning the gap. Germline CDR1 SGHRS, CDR2 YFSETQ. For the CDR3, the DNA is TGCGCCAGCAGCGTGAATCCAGCGGCGAGCTCCTACGAGCAGTACTTC. Its protein is CASSVNPAASSYEQYF.

This clonotype has just a few counts. V gene TRBV27 combines with J gene TRBJ1-6; 11 nucleotides agree with TRBD1. Per the germline V gene, CDR1 is MNHEY and CDR2 is SMNVEV (reference sequence). The CDR3 totals 17 residues. The V gene end was trimmed by 5 bases and the J gene end by 2 bases; junction bases not matched to a gene: 5. CDR3 DNA sequence: TGTGCCAGCAGTCAGCGGACAGGGGGCGCCTATAATTCACCCCTCCACTTT. Translating gives CASSQRTGGAYNSPLHF.

This clonotype was seen many times. This sequence joins TRBV5-6 and TRBJ2-1; TRBD2 is a possible D gene (5 bases). The CDR3 covers 14 residues. CDR1 SGHDT and CDR2 YYEEEE come from the germline V gene. The germline V and J ends were trimmed by 7 bases and 0 bases, with 11 bases remaining between them. The CDR3 here is CASQAGDSYNEQFF. In DNA form, the CDR3 reads TGTGCCAGCCAGGCGGGTGACTCCTACAATGAGCAGTTCTTC.